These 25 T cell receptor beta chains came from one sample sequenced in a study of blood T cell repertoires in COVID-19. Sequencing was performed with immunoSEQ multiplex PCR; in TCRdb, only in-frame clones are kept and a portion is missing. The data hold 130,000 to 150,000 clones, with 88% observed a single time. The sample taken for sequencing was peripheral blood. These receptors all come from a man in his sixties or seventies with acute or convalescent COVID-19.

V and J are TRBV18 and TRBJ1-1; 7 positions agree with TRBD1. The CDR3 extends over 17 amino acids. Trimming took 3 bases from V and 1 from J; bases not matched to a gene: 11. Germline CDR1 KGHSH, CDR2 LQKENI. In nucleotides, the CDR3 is TGTGCCAGCTCACCTACTGAACGGGGACAGAGGAACACTGAAGCTTTCTTT. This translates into CASSPTERGQRNTEAFF.

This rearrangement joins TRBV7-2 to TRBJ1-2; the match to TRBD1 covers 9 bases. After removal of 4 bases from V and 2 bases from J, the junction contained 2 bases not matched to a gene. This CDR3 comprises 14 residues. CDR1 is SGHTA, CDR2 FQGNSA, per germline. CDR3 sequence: CASSSGTGNYGYTF. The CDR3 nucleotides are TGTGCCAGCAGCTCCGGGACAGGGAACTATGGCTACACCTTC.

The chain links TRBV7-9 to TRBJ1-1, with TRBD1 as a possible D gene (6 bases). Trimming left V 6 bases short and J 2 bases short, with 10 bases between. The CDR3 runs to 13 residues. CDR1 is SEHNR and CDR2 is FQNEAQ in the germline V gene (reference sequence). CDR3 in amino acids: CASSQQGNTEAFF. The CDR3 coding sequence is TGTGCCAGCAGTCAACAGGGAAACACTGAAGCTTTCTTT.

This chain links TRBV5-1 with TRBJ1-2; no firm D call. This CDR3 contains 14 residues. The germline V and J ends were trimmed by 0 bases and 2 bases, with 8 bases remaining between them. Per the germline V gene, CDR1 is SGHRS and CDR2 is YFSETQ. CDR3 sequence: CASSLAGSNYGYTF. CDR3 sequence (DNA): TGCGCCAGCAGCTTGGCCGGGTCAAACTATGGCTACACCTTC. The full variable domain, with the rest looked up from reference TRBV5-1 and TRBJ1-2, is KAGVTQTPRYLIKTRGQQVTLSCSPISGHRSVSWYQQTPGQGLQFLFEYFSETQRNKGNFPGRFSGRQFSNSRSEMNVSTLELGDSALYLCASSLAGSNYGYTFGSGTRLTVV.

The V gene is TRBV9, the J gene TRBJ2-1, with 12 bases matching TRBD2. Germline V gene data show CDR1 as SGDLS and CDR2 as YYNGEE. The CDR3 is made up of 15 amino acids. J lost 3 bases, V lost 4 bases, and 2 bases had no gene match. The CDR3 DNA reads TGTGCCAGCAGCCCGGGACTAGCGGGCTACAATGAGCAGTTCTTC. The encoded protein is CASSPGLAGYNEQFF.

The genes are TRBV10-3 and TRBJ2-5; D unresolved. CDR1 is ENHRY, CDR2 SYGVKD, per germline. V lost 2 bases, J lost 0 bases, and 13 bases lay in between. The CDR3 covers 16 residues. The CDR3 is CAISELDDGYQETQYF. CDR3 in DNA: TGTGCCATCAGTGAGCTCGATGACGGGTACCAAGAGACCCAGTACTTC.

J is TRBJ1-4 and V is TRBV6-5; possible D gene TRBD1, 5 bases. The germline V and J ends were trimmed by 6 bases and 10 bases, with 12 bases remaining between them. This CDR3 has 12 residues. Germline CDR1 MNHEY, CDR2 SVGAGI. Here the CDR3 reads CASRLRGLKLFF. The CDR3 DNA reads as TGTGCCAGCAGATTGCGGGGCTTAAAACTGTTTTTT.

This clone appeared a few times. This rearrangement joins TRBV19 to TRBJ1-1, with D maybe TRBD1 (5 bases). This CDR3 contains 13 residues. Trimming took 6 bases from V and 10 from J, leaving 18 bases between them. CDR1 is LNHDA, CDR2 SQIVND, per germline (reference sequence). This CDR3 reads CASSPVWVGGAFF. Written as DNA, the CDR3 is TGTGCCAGTAGCCCGGTATGGGTCGGGGGAGCTTTCTTT.

CDR3 bases: TGTGCCATTTCAGGGTACACTGAAGCTTTCTTT. It yields the protein CAISGYTEAFF. J is TRBJ1-1 and V is TRBV19; TRBD1 is a possible D gene (5 bases). The length of the CDR3 is 11 residues. The germline gives CDR1 LNHDA, CDR2 SQIVND (reference sequence). V was shortened by 10 bases and J by 3 bases, with 9 bases between the two germline ends.

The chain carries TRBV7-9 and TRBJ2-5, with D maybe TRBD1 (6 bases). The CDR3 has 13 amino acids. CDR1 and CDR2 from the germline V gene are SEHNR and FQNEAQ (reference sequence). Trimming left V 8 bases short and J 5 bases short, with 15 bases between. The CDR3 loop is CASSPGASETQYF. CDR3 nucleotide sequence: TGTGCCAGCTCTCCAGGGGCCTCGGAGACCCAGTACTTC.

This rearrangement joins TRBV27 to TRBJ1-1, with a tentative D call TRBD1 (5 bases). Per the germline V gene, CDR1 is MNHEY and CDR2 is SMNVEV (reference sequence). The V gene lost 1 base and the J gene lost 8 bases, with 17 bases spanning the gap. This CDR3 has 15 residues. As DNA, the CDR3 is TGTGCCAGCAGTTTATATATTGTGGGGCGGAACGAAGCTTTCTTT. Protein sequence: CASSLYIVGRNEAFF.

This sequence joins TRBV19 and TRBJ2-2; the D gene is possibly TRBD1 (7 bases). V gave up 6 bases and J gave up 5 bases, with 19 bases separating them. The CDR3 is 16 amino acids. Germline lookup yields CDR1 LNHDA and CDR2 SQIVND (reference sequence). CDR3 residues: CASSPQQGGWTGELFF. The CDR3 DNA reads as TGTGCCAGTAGCCCACAGCAGGGGGGATGGACCGGGGAGCTGTTTTTT.

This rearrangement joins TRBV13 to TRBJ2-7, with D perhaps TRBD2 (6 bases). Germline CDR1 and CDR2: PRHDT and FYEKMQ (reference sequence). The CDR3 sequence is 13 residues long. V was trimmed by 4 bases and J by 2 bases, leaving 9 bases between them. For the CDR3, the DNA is TGTGCCAGCAGCTCGGGAGAGACCTACGAGCAGTACTTC. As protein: CASSSGETYEQYF.

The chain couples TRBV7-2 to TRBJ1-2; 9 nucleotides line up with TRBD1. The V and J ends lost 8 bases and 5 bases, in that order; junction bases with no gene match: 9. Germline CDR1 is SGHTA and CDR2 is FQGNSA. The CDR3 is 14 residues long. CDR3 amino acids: CASVTGGSGYGYTF. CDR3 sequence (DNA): TGTGCCAGCGTAACAGGGGGCTCTGGTTATGGCTACACCTTC.

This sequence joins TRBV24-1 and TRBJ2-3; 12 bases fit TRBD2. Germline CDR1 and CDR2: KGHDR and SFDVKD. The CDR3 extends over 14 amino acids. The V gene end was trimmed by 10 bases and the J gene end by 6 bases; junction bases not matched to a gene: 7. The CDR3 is CATKTSGSSDTQYF. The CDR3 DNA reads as TGTGCCACTAAGACTAGCGGGAGTTCTGATACGCAGTATTTT.

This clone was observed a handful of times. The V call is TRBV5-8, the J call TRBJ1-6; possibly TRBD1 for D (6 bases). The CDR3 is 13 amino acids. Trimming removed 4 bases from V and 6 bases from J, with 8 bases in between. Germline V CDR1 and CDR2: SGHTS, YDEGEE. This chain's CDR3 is CASSGQFNSPLHF. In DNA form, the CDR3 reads TGTGCCAGCAGCGGACAGTTTAATTCACCCCTCCACTTT.

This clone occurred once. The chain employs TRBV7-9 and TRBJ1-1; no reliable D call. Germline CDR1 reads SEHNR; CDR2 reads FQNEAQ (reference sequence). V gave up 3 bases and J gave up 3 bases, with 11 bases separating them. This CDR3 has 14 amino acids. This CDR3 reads CASSFGTEHTEAFF. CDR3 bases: TGTGCCAGCAGCTTTGGAACAGAACACACTGAAGCTTTCTTT.

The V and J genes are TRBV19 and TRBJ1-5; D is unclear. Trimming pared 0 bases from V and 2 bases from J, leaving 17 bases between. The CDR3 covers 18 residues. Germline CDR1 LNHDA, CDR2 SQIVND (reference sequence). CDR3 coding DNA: TGTGCCAGTAGTATAGATTCTCGAGGGCCCGGGGGCAATCAGCCCCAGCATTTT. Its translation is CASSIDSRGPGGNQPQHF.

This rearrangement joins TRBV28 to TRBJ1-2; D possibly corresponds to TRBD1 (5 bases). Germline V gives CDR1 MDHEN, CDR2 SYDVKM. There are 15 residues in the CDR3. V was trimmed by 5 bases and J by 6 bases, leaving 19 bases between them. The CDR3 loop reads CASSPVAAGADGYTF. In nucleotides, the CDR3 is TGTGCCAGCAGTCCGGTCGCAGCTGGGGCGGATGGCTACACCTTC.

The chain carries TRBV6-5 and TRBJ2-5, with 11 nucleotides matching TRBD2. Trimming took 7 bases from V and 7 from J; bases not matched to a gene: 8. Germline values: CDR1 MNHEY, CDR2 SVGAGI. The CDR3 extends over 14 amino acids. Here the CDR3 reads CASTKLAGDGTQYF. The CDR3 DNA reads TGTGCCAGCACTAAACTAGCGGGGGATGGGACCCAGTACTTC.

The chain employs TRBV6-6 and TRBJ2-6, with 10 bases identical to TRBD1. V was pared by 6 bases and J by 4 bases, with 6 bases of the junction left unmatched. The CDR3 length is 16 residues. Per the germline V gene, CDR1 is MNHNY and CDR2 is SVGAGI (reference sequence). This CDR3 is CASSPGQGRGANVLTF. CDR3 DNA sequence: TGTGCCAGCAGCCCGGGACAGGGGCGCGGGGCCAACGTCCTGACTTTC.

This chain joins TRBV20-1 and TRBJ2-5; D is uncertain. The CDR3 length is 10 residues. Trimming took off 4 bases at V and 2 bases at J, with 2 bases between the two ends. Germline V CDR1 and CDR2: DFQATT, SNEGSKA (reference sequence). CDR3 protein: CSATQETQYF. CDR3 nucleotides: TGCAGTGCTACTCAAGAGACCCAGTACTTC.

The CDR3, as DNA: TGTGCCAGCAGCTTTGGACAGCTCACTGAAGCTTTCTTT. This encodes CASSFGQLTEAFF. V gene TRBV3-1 (or the pseudogene TRBV3-2) combines with J gene TRBJ1-1, with D possibly TRBD1 on 6 matching bases. V was trimmed by 5 bases and J by 4 bases, leaving 11 bases between them. Germline V gene data show CDR1 as LGHDT and CDR2 as YNNKEL (reference sequence). The CDR3 sequence is 13 residues long.

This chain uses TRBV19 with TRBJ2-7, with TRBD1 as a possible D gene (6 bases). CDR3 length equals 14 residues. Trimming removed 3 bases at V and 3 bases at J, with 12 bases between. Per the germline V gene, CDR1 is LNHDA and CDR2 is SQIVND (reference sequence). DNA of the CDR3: TGTGCCAGTAGTATGTCTGACAGGCTCTACGAGCAGTACTTC. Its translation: CASSMSDRLYEQYF.

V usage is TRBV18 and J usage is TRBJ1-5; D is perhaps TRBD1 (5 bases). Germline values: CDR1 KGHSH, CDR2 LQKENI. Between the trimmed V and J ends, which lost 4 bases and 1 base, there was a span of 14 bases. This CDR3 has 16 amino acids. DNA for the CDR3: TGTGCCAGCTCACTTAACCCGACAGCGAGCAATCAGCCCCAGCATTTT. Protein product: CASSLNPTASNQPQHF.